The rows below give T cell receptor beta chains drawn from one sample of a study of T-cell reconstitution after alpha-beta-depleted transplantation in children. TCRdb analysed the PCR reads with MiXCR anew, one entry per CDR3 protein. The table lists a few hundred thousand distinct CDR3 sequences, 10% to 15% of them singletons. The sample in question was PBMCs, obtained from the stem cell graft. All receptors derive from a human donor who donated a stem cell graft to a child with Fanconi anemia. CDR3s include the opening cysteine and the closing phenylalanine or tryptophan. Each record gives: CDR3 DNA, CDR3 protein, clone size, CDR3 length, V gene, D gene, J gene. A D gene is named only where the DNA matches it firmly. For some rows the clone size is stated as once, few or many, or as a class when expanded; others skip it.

CDR3nt: TGCAGTGCTATTCGTGGTGATCAGCCCCAGCATTTT
CDR3aa: CSAIRGDQPQHF
abundance: few
len: 12
v_gene: TRBV20-1
d_gene: NA
j_gene: TRBJ1-5

CDR3nt: TGCGCCAGCAGCCCGGGGGACAGAAGTAACTATGGCTACACCTTC
CDR3aa: CASSPGDRSNYGYTF
abundance: NA
len: 15
v_gene: TRBV5-1
d_gene: TRBD1
j_gene: TRBJ1-2

CDR3nt: TGTGCCAGCAGCTTCCCGGACAGGGAGGTAACTGAAGCTTTCTTT
CDR3aa: CASSFPDREVTEAFF
abundance: few
len: 15
v_gene: TRBV11-2
d_gene: TRBD1
j_gene: TRBJ1-1

CDR3nt: TGTGCCACCAGCAGCTTACAGGGGCCTGAGCAGTTCTTC
CDR3aa: CATSSLQGPEQFF
abundance: few
len: 13
v_gene: TRBV15
d_gene: TRBD1
j_gene: TRBJ2-1

CDR3nt: TGTGCCAGCAGCTCTAGGCAGGGTTATGAAAAACTGTTTTTT
CDR3aa: CASSSRQGYEKLFF
abundance: many
len: 14
v_gene: TRBV7-2
d_gene: NA
j_gene: TRBJ1-4

CDR3nt: TGCGCCAGCAGCTATTGGGGGCATGAGCAGTTCTTC
CDR3aa: CASSYWGHEQFF
abundance: NA
len: 12
v_gene: TRBV4-3
d_gene: NA
j_gene: TRBJ2-1

CDR3nt: TGTGCCAGCACGGAGGATTTGGAAGCCAACGTCCTGACTTTC
CDR3aa: CASTEDLEANVLTF
abundance: many
len: 14
v_gene: TRBV28
d_gene: NA
j_gene: TRBJ2-6

CDR3nt: TGCAGTGCTAGCGAAAGCCTTAGGGGGCAAGAGACCCAGTACTTC
CDR3aa: CSASESLRGQETQYF
abundance: many
len: 15
v_gene: TRBV20-1
d_gene: NA
j_gene: TRBJ2-5

CDR3nt: TGCGCCAGCGGCCGGGACCGCTTAGATACGCAGTATTTT
CDR3aa: CASGRDRLDTQYF
abundance: few
len: 13
v_gene: TRBV5-1
d_gene: NA
j_gene: TRBJ2-3

CDR3nt: TGTGCCAGCAGTCCCCCAGGGTCTCAGGCAGATACGCAGTATTTT
CDR3aa: CASSPPGSQADTQYF
abundance: few
len: 15
v_gene: TRBV6-1
d_gene: NA
j_gene: TRBJ2-3

CDR3nt: TGCAGTGCTAGAGAGGGAGCGGGGGGCGTCACAGATACGCAGTATTTT
CDR3aa: CSAREGAGGVTDTQYF
abundance: NA
len: 16
v_gene: TRBV20-1
d_gene: TRBD2
j_gene: TRBJ2-3

CDR3nt: TGCAGCGTTGCGCAGTTAGAGCAGTTCTTC
CDR3aa: CSVAQLEQFF
abundance: many
len: 10
v_gene: TRBV29-1
d_gene: NA
j_gene: TRBJ2-1

CDR3nt: TGTGCCAGCTCACCGTGGCAACGGGGGAGGTTCAATGAGCAGTTCTTC
CDR3aa: CASSPWQRGRFNEQFF
abundance: few
len: 16
v_gene: TRBV18
d_gene: NA
j_gene: TRBJ2-1

CDR3nt: TGTGCCAGCAGCTTAGAAAGTGGGACCCAGTACTTC
CDR3aa: CASSLESGTQYF
abundance: many
len: 12
v_gene: TRBV11-2
d_gene: NA
j_gene: TRBJ2-5

CDR3nt: TGTGCCATCAGTGAGACCCAGGGTTCATTGTCGGAGCAGTTCTTC
CDR3aa: CAISETQGSLSEQFF
abundance: few
len: 15
v_gene: TRBV10-3
d_gene: NA
j_gene: TRBJ2-1

CDR3nt: TGCAGCGTTAAAGGGGGAGAAGGGTTCCTTGGCTACACCTTC
CDR3aa: CSVKGGEGFLGYTF
abundance: many
len: 14
v_gene: TRBV29-1
d_gene: NA
j_gene: TRBJ1-2

CDR3nt: TGTGCCAGCAGCGCGATCCTCGGGAACACCGGGGAGCTGTTTTTT
CDR3aa: CASSAILGNTGELFF
abundance: few
len: 15
v_gene: TRBV25-1
d_gene: NA
j_gene: TRBJ2-2

CDR3nt: TGTGCCAGCAGCGCACTAGCGGGGCAAGAGACCCAGTACTTC
CDR3aa: CASSALAGQETQYF
abundance: NA
len: 14
v_gene: TRBV9
d_gene: TRBD2
j_gene: TRBJ2-5

CDR3nt: TGCGCCAGCAGCCAAGATATGGGAACTAATGAAAAACTGTTTTTT
CDR3aa: CASSQDMGTNEKLFF
abundance: few
len: 15
v_gene: TRBV4-3
d_gene: NA
j_gene: TRBJ1-4

CDR3nt: TGCGCCAGCCGACTAGCGGGGGGGCCAGTCAATGAGCAGTTCTTC
CDR3aa: CASRLAGGPVNEQFF
abundance: NA
len: 15
v_gene: TRBV4-3
d_gene: TRBD2
j_gene: TRBJ2-1

CDR3nt: TGTGCCAGCAGTGGGACTAGCGGGGGGCTAAATGAGCAGTTCTTC
CDR3aa: CASSGTSGGLNEQFF
abundance: few
len: 15
v_gene: TRBV28
d_gene: TRBD2
j_gene: TRBJ2-1

CDR3nt: TGTGCCAGCAGTTTTTCCAGGGAGGCTGGAAACACCATATATTTT
CDR3aa: CASSFSREAGNTIYF
abundance: many
len: 15
v_gene: TRBV12-3/TRBV12-4
d_gene: NA
j_gene: TRBJ1-3

CDR3nt: TGTGCCAGCAGTCTCGGGACAGGGGTTAGCTCACCCCTCCACTTT
CDR3aa: CASSLGTGVSSPLHF
abundance: NA
len: 15
v_gene: TRBV6-1
d_gene: TRBD1
j_gene: TRBJ1-6

CDR3nt: TGCAGTGTGTCAGGGGCCGATCAGCCCCAGCATTTT
CDR3aa: CSVSGADQPQHF
abundance: few
len: 12
v_gene: TRBV20-1
d_gene: NA
j_gene: TRBJ1-5

CDR3nt: TGCAGTGCTAGAGACCTCGGGAGCAGTTATGCCTACGAGCAGTACTTC
CDR3aa: CSARDLGSSYAYEQYF
abundance: NA
len: 16
v_gene: TRBV20-1
d_gene: NA
j_gene: TRBJ2-7

CDR3nt: TGTGCCAGCAGCTTAACGGCAGGGGAGTATGGCTACACCTTC
CDR3aa: CASSLTAGEYGYTF
abundance: many
len: 14
v_gene: TRBV7-2
d_gene: NA
j_gene: TRBJ1-2

CDR3nt: TGTGCCAGCTCAAGGGGAGCGGGGGGGCCGAGCAATGAGCAGTTCTTC
CDR3aa: CASSRGAGGPSNEQFF
abundance: NA
len: 16
v_gene: TRBV27
d_gene: TRBD2
j_gene: TRBJ2-1

CDR3nt: TGTGCCAGCAGTTACTCGAACAGTCCACAAAGGTACTTC
CDR3aa: CASSYSNSPQRYF
abundance: many
len: 13
v_gene: TRBV6-6
d_gene: NA
j_gene: TRBJ2-4

CDR3nt: TGTGCCAGCAGTTTAAGCGGGTACACTGAAGCTTTCTTT
CDR3aa: CASSLSGYTEAFF
abundance: NA
len: 13
v_gene: TRBV12-3/TRBV12-4
d_gene: NA
j_gene: TRBJ1-1

CDR3nt: TGTGCCAGCAGTTTGGGGCTCCTCGGTGGCCATCAGCCCCAGCATTTT
CDR3aa: CASSLGLLGGHQPQHF
abundance: few
len: 16
v_gene: TRBV12-3/TRBV12-4
d_gene: NA
j_gene: TRBJ1-5

CDR3nt: TGTGCCAGCAGCTTTGGACTAGCGGAGGGAGATACGCAGTATTTT
CDR3aa: CASSFGLAEGDTQYF
abundance: few
len: 15
v_gene: TRBV7-9
d_gene: TRBD2
j_gene: TRBJ2-3

CDR3nt: TGTGCCAGCAGCACTTCCTTGAGTGAGCAGTTCTTC
CDR3aa: CASSTSLSEQFF
abundance: NA
len: 12
v_gene: TRBV28
d_gene: NA
j_gene: TRBJ2-1

CDR3nt: TGCGCCAGCAGCTTTACAGGAGGGAGGTCGAACACTGAAGCTTTCTTT
CDR3aa: CASSFTGGRSNTEAFF
abundance: NA
len: 16
v_gene: TRBV5-1
d_gene: NA
j_gene: TRBJ1-1

CDR3nt: TGCAGTGCTATACAGGGGCGTCTTACTCCGAACACTGAAGCTTTCTTT
CDR3aa: CSAIQGRLTPNTEAFF
abundance: few
len: 16
v_gene: TRBV20-1
d_gene: TRBD1
j_gene: TRBJ1-1

CDR3nt: TGTGCCAGCGGACGGCTGACCACAGATACGCAGTATTTT
CDR3aa: CASGRLTTDTQYF
abundance: NA
len: 13
v_gene: TRBV7-2
d_gene: NA
j_gene: TRBJ2-3

CDR3nt: TGCAGTGCTAACGGGCGCTCTGGAAACACCATATATTTT
CDR3aa: CSANGRSGNTIYF
abundance: many
len: 13
v_gene: TRBV20-1
d_gene: NA
j_gene: TRBJ1-3

CDR3nt: TGTGCCAGCAGTTTCGATCGTAAAGCTTTCTTT
CDR3aa: CASSFDRKAFF
abundance: few
len: 11
v_gene: TRBV7-9
d_gene: NA
j_gene: TRBJ1-1

CDR3nt: TGTGCCAGCAGTTCAGTGAGCTTTGGCGATGAGCAGTTCTTC
CDR3aa: CASSSVSFGDEQFF
abundance: NA
len: 14
v_gene: TRBV27
d_gene: NA
j_gene: TRBJ2-1

CDR3nt: TGTGCCAGCACCCGGGACAGGGGGTCCTACAATGAGCAGTTCTTC
CDR3aa: CASTRDRGSYNEQFF
abundance: many
len: 15
v_gene: TRBV11-2
d_gene: TRBD1
j_gene: TRBJ2-1

CDR3nt: TGTGCCAGTAGTATCTTACAGGGGGGCGACGAGCAGTACTTC
CDR3aa: CASSILQGGDEQYF
abundance: many
len: 14
v_gene: TRBV19
d_gene: TRBD1
j_gene: TRBJ2-7

CDR3nt: TGTGCCAGCAGGGAACAGGGGGCTGGTGAAGCTTTCTTT
CDR3aa: CASREQGAGEAFF
abundance: many
len: 13
v_gene: TRBV12-3/TRBV12-4
d_gene: TRBD1
j_gene: TRBJ1-1

CDR3nt: TGTGCCAGCAGCTTTACAGGGGGAGAGCAGTTCTTC
CDR3aa: CASSFTGGEQFF
abundance: NA
len: 12
v_gene: TRBV13
d_gene: TRBD1
j_gene: TRBJ2-1

CDR3nt: TGTGCCAGCAGCCAAGATACACGCAACTATGGCTACACCTTC
CDR3aa: CASSQDTRNYGYTF
abundance: few
len: 14
v_gene: TRBV4-2
d_gene: NA
j_gene: TRBJ1-2

CDR3nt: TGTGCCAGCATCTGGGGGACAGCGGGGTGGAGGAACACTGAAGCTTTCTTT
CDR3aa: CASIWGTAGWRNTEAFF
abundance: NA
len: 17
v_gene: TRBV12-3/TRBV12-4
d_gene: TRBD1
j_gene: TRBJ1-1

CDR3nt: TGTGCCAGCAGCCCCGAAGAGGACAGGGGTTGGCAGTACTTC
CDR3aa: CASSPEEDRGWQYF
abundance: few
len: 14
v_gene: TRBV11-2
d_gene: TRBD1
j_gene: TRBJ2-7

CDR3nt: TGTGCCAGCAGCTCTGGACCGGTCGGCTACACCTTC
CDR3aa: CASSSGPVGYTF
abundance: few
len: 12
v_gene: TRBV7-9
d_gene: NA
j_gene: TRBJ1-2